This T cell receptor beta chain was recorded in a study of blood T cells in healthy people across ages. Sample-barcoded 5' priming and a J-beta primer mix drove a second PCR of about 6 to 12 cycles. A single record per CDR3 protein comes from TCRdb applying MiXCR to the 5' RACE reads. The sample includes 1,500,000 or so distinct CDR3 sequences, approximately 63% seen only once; the top ten take 6.5% to 8.5%. The sequence came from a man aged 18 to 29 in good health. The sequencing sample was made of blood.

The CDR3 protein is CASSHGAGSNTEAFF. Written as DNA, the CDR3 is TGTGCCAGCAGCCATGGGGCAGGCTCGAACACTGAAGCTTTCTTT. The chain joins TRBV4-2 to TRBJ1-1; a possible D gene is TRBD1 (5 bases). The CDR3 sequence is 15 residues long. Per germline, CDR1 LGHNA and CDR2 YNFKEQ. V was pared by 3 bases and J by 1 base, with 12 bases between.